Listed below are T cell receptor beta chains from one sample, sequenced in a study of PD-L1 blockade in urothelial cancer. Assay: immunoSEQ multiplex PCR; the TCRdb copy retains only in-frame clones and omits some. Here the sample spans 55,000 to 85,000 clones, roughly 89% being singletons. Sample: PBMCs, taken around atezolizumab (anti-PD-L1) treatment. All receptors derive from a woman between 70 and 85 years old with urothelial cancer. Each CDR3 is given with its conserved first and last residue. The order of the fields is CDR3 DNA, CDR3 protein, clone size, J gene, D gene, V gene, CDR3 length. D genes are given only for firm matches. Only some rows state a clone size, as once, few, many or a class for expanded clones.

cdr3_nt: TGTGCCAGCAGAGAGGCTAGCGGGGGATACCGTAAAGAGACCCAGTACTTC; cdr3_aa: CASREASGGYRKETQYF; clone_size: -; j_call: TRBJ2-5; d_call: TRBD2; v_call: TRBV2; cdr3_length: 17
cdr3_nt: TGTGCCAGCACAACGGGACACTACTCCTACAATGAGCAGTTCTTC; cdr3_aa: CASTTGHYSYNEQFF; clone_size: -; j_call: TRBJ2-1; d_call: -; v_call: TRBV19; cdr3_length: 15
cdr3_nt: TGTGCCTCACCACACGGGGGAGGGAGGAATGAAAAACTGTTTTTT; cdr3_aa: CASPHGGGRNEKLFF; clone_size: -; j_call: TRBJ1-4; d_call: -; v_call: TRBV30; cdr3_length: 15
cdr3_nt: TGTGCCAGCAGCTTATTTAACAGGGGTTTTAGCAATCAGCCCCAGCATTTT; cdr3_aa: CASSLFNRGFSNQPQHF; clone_size: -; j_call: TRBJ1-5; d_call: TRBD1; v_call: TRBV5-4; cdr3_length: 17
cdr3_nt: TGTGCCAGCAGCTTCACGGGTGAAGAGCAGTACTTC; cdr3_aa: CASSFTGEEQYF; clone_size: -; j_call: TRBJ2-7; d_call: -; v_call: TRBV5-5; cdr3_length: 12
cdr3_nt: TGTGCCAGCAGCACCGATAGGGGAGATACGCAGTATTTT; cdr3_aa: CASSTDRGDTQYF; clone_size: -; j_call: TRBJ2-3; d_call: -; v_call: TRBV11-2; cdr3_length: 13
cdr3_nt: TGTGCCAGCAGCCTAAGCGGCAGTCTAGCGAACACCGGGGAGCTGTTTTTT; cdr3_aa: CASSLSGSLANTGELFF; clone_size: -; j_call: TRBJ2-2; d_call: -; v_call: TRBV11-1; cdr3_length: 17
cdr3_nt: TGCGCCAGCAGCTCCCCCTCGCGGACGCAGTATTTT; cdr3_aa: CASSSPSRTQYF; clone_size: -; j_call: TRBJ2-3; d_call: -; v_call: TRBV5-1; cdr3_length: 12
cdr3_nt: TGTGCCACATCCGGGACACCGAACACTGAAGCTTTCTTT; cdr3_aa: CATSGTPNTEAFF; clone_size: few; j_call: TRBJ1-1; d_call: -; v_call: TRBV10-3; cdr3_length: 13
cdr3_nt: TGCGCCAGCAGCCAAGATCCAGCGGGGGCCGCAGATACGCAGTATTTT; cdr3_aa: CASSQDPAGAADTQYF; clone_size: -; j_call: TRBJ2-3; d_call: TRBD2; v_call: TRBV4-3; cdr3_length: 16
cdr3_nt: TGTGCCAGCAGGACCGGGGTGGCTAACTATGGCTACACCTTC; cdr3_aa: CASRTGVANYGYTF; clone_size: -; j_call: TRBJ1-2; d_call: -; v_call: TRBV5-6; cdr3_length: 14
cdr3_nt: TGTGCCAGCAGTTTATTAACAGAGTACCAAGAGACCCAGTACTTC; cdr3_aa: CASSLLTEYQETQYF; clone_size: many; j_call: TRBJ2-5; d_call: -; v_call: TRBV28; cdr3_length: 15
cdr3_nt: TGTGCCAGTAGTGAATCCGGGACTAGCGGGACTAAAGAGACCCAGTACTTC; cdr3_aa: CASSESGTSGTKETQYF; clone_size: -; j_call: TRBJ2-5; d_call: TRBD2; v_call: TRBV19; cdr3_length: 17
cdr3_nt: TGTGCCAGCGCCCGCGGGAGCTACAATGAGCAGTTCTTC; cdr3_aa: CASARGSYNEQFF; clone_size: -; j_call: TRBJ2-1; d_call: TRBD2; v_call: TRBV14; cdr3_length: 13
cdr3_nt: TGTGCCAGCAGCTTGGGGGGGGGCCAAGAGACCCAGTACTTC; cdr3_aa: CASSLGGGQETQYF; clone_size: -; j_call: TRBJ2-5; d_call: TRBD2; v_call: TRBV5-4; cdr3_length: 14
cdr3_nt: TGTGCCTGGAGTGCCCAGGGTTATCGAGAAAAACTGTTTTTT; cdr3_aa: CAWSAQGYREKLFF; clone_size: -; j_call: TRBJ1-4; d_call: -; v_call: TRBV30; cdr3_length: 14
cdr3_nt: TGTGCCAGCAGCTCCCAGGCCGCCGATTATGGCTACACCTTC; cdr3_aa: CASSSQAADYGYTF; clone_size: many; j_call: TRBJ1-2; d_call: -; v_call: TRBV7-9; cdr3_length: 14
cdr3_nt: TGCAGCGTGGGAACAGGGGCGACTGGAAACACCATATATTTT; cdr3_aa: CSVGTGATGNTIYF; clone_size: -; j_call: TRBJ1-3; d_call: TRBD1; v_call: TRBV29-1; cdr3_length: 14
cdr3_nt: TGTGCCAGCTCACCATTGGCCAGCAGGGTCCACGAGCAGTACTTC; cdr3_aa: CASSPLASRVHEQYF; clone_size: -; j_call: TRBJ2-7; d_call: -; v_call: TRBV18; cdr3_length: 15
cdr3_nt: TGCGCCAGCAGTACCGGGACAATAAGCTCCTACAATGAGCAGTTCTTC; cdr3_aa: CASSTGTISSYNEQFF; clone_size: -; j_call: TRBJ2-1; d_call: -; v_call: TRBV10-1; cdr3_length: 16
cdr3_nt: TGTGCCAGCAGACAGTTCGGATTGTACGAGCAGTACTTC; cdr3_aa: CASRQFGLYEQYF; clone_size: -; j_call: TRBJ2-7; d_call: -; v_call: TRBV2; cdr3_length: 13
cdr3_nt: TGTGCAAGTCGCTTAGCTACACAATACAGGGATCGAGGTATCAATCAGCCCCAGCATTTT; cdr3_aa: CASRLATQYRDRGINQPQHF; clone_size: medium-sized; j_call: TRBJ1-5; d_call: -; v_call: TRBV12-2; cdr3_length: 20
cdr3_nt: TGTGCCAGCAGCTTAGGGACGGGGGGTGCAGCAGAGACCCAGTACTTC; cdr3_aa: CASSLGTGGAAETQYF; clone_size: -; j_call: TRBJ2-5; d_call: TRBD2; v_call: TRBV11-1; cdr3_length: 16
cdr3_nt: TGTGCCAGCACACCAGAGACAGGGCTTGCCTACGAGCAGTACTTC; cdr3_aa: CASTPETGLAYEQYF; clone_size: -; j_call: TRBJ2-7; d_call: TRBD1; v_call: TRBV2; cdr3_length: 15
cdr3_nt: TGTGCCAGCAGCCAGGTGGACAGGGGGGATGGCTACACCTTC; cdr3_aa: CASSQVDRGDGYTF; clone_size: -; j_call: TRBJ1-2; d_call: TRBD1; v_call: TRBV4-2; cdr3_length: 14
cdr3_nt: TGTGCCAGTAGTACGACAGCTTACGGCACTGAAGCTTTCTTT; cdr3_aa: CASSTTAYGTEAFF; clone_size: -; j_call: TRBJ1-1; d_call: -; v_call: TRBV19; cdr3_length: 14
cdr3_nt: TGTGCCAGCAGCTTAGGAAACAGGGGGCTCACTGAAGCTTTCTTT; cdr3_aa: CASSLGNRGLTEAFF; clone_size: -; j_call: TRBJ1-1; d_call: TRBD1; v_call: TRBV7-2; cdr3_length: 15
cdr3_nt: TGTGCCAGCAGCGCACAGGGGATGACTAATGAAAAACTGTTTTTT; cdr3_aa: CASSAQGMTNEKLFF; clone_size: -; j_call: TRBJ1-4; d_call: TRBD1; v_call: TRBV5-8; cdr3_length: 15
cdr3_nt: TGTGCCAGCTCACTTTCCGGGACAGGGGGAACGTCGATCTATGGCTACACCTTC; cdr3_aa: CASSLSGTGGTSIYGYTF; clone_size: -; j_call: TRBJ1-2; d_call: TRBD1; v_call: TRBV18; cdr3_length: 18
cdr3_nt: TGTGCCAGCAGCCTAGCTACATCGTCCGCCGGGGAGCTGTTTTTT; cdr3_aa: CASSLATSSAGELFF; clone_size: -; j_call: TRBJ2-2; d_call: -; v_call: TRBV4-2; cdr3_length: 15
cdr3_nt: TGCGCCAGCAGCCCGGGACACAGCAGCTACACCTTC; cdr3_aa: CASSPGHSSYTF; clone_size: -; j_call: TRBJ1-2; d_call: -; v_call: TRBV5-1; cdr3_length: 12
cdr3_nt: TGTGCCAGCAGTGAAGTCTCGGCGGTCAATCAGCCCCAGCATTTT; cdr3_aa: CASSEVSAVNQPQHF; clone_size: -; j_call: TRBJ1-5; d_call: -; v_call: TRBV2; cdr3_length: 15
cdr3_nt: TGTGCCAGCAGACATAGCGGGGGGGCCCGGGAGCTGTTTTTT; cdr3_aa: CASRHSGGARELFF; clone_size: once; j_call: TRBJ2-2; d_call: TRBD2; v_call: TRBV7-2; cdr3_length: 14
cdr3_nt: TGCGCCAGCAGCCGGACCGGGACAGGGGGCGGCGAGCAGTACTTC; cdr3_aa: CASSRTGTGGGEQYF; clone_size: -; j_call: TRBJ2-7; d_call: TRBD1; v_call: TRBV5-1; cdr3_length: 15
cdr3_nt: TGTGCCACCAGCAGAGGGGGACAGGGATCCTACAATGAGCAGTTCTTC; cdr3_aa: CATSRGGQGSYNEQFF; clone_size: -; j_call: TRBJ2-1; d_call: TRBD1; v_call: TRBV15; cdr3_length: 16
cdr3_nt: TGTGCCAGCAGTTATGGACAGGTCCTCCATAATTCACCCCTCCACTTT; cdr3_aa: CASSYGQVLHNSPLHF; clone_size: -; j_call: TRBJ1-6; d_call: TRBD1; v_call: TRBV6-5; cdr3_length: 16
cdr3_nt: TGTGCCAGCAGTCAAGAGGCTAACACTGAAGCTTTCTTT; cdr3_aa: CASSQEANTEAFF; clone_size: -; j_call: TRBJ1-1; d_call: -; v_call: TRBV11-2; cdr3_length: 13
cdr3_nt: TGTGCCAGCAGCCCGACGAAAACACAGACAAGCTACACCTTC; cdr3_aa: CASSPTKTQTSYTF; clone_size: -; j_call: TRBJ1-2; d_call: -; v_call: TRBV5-6; cdr3_length: 14
cdr3_nt: TGCAGCGCCCGGGACAGGGTGCAAGAGACCCAGTACTTC; cdr3_aa: CSARDRVQETQYF; clone_size: once; j_call: TRBJ2-5; d_call: TRBD1; v_call: TRBV29-1; cdr3_length: 13
cdr3_nt: TGCGCCAGCAGCCAAGATTCCCCAGGGGTAGAGAACACTGAAGCTTTCTTT; cdr3_aa: CASSQDSPGVENTEAFF; clone_size: -; j_call: TRBJ1-1; d_call: -; v_call: TRBV4-1; cdr3_length: 17
cdr3_nt: TGTGCCAGCAGCTTAGAAATACAGGGGGCGAGTGCGAAGCTGTTTTTT; cdr3_aa: CASSLEIQGASAKLFF; clone_size: -; j_call: TRBJ2-2; d_call: TRBD1; v_call: TRBV11-2; cdr3_length: 16
cdr3_nt: TGTGCCACCAGCAGGGGGGGACTAGCGGCCTCCTACGAGCAGTACTTC; cdr3_aa: CATSRGGLAASYEQYF; clone_size: once; j_call: TRBJ2-7; d_call: TRBD2; v_call: TRBV15; cdr3_length: 16
cdr3_nt: TGTGCCAGCAGCTCGGGACTACCGGGGTCAATAGAGCAGTTCTTC; cdr3_aa: CASSSGLPGSIEQFF; clone_size: few; j_call: TRBJ2-1; d_call: TRBD2; v_call: TRBV7-3; cdr3_length: 15
cdr3_nt: TGTGCCAGCAGTGAACTAGGGACAGTGTCCTACGAGCAGTACTTC; cdr3_aa: CASSELGTVSYEQYF; clone_size: -; j_call: TRBJ2-7; d_call: TRBD1; v_call: TRBV2; cdr3_length: 15
cdr3_nt: TGTGCCAGCATCGAGACAGGGGGAGATGAAAAACTGTTTTTT; cdr3_aa: CASIETGGDEKLFF; clone_size: -; j_call: TRBJ1-4; d_call: TRBD1; v_call: TRBV5-6; cdr3_length: 14
cdr3_nt: TGTGCCAGCAGCAGAGCGGGAGCCGCCTACGAGCAGTACTTC; cdr3_aa: CASSRAGAAYEQYF; clone_size: few; j_call: TRBJ2-7; d_call: TRBD2; v_call: TRBV6-5; cdr3_length: 14
cdr3_nt: TGCGCCAGCAGCCCATCAGGACTAGCGGGGGGCATAAATGAGCAGTTCTTC; cdr3_aa: CASSPSGLAGGINEQFF; clone_size: -; j_call: TRBJ2-1; d_call: TRBD2; v_call: TRBV5-1; cdr3_length: 17
cdr3_nt: TGTGCCAGCAGCGACTATCACGGTGAGCAGTTCTTC; cdr3_aa: CASSDYHGEQFF; clone_size: -; j_call: TRBJ2-1; d_call: -; v_call: TRBV2; cdr3_length: 12
cdr3_nt: TGTGCCAGCAGCTTAAACTCCGGAGGCAGGGGGCGGGGGAGCTTCGGCTACACCTTC; cdr3_aa: CASSLNSGGRGRGSFGYTF; clone_size: once; j_call: TRBJ1-2; d_call: TRBD1; v_call: TRBV7-9; cdr3_length: 19
cdr3_nt: TGTGCCAGTCCAGGGAATGAGCAGTTCTTC; cdr3_aa: CASPGNEQFF; clone_size: -; j_call: TRBJ2-1; d_call: -; v_call: TRBV19; cdr3_length: 10
cdr3_nt: TGTGCCAGCACTAAAGCGGACAGAGCTAACTATGGCTACACCTTC; cdr3_aa: CASTKADRANYGYTF; clone_size: -; j_call: TRBJ1-2; d_call: -; v_call: TRBV6-6; cdr3_length: 15
cdr3_nt: TGTGCCAGCAGCTTAGACCCCCCGCTGACTAGCGGGAGGAGTGAGCAGTTCTTC; cdr3_aa: CASSLDPPLTSGRSEQFF; clone_size: -; j_call: TRBJ2-1; d_call: TRBD2; v_call: TRBV7-9; cdr3_length: 18
cdr3_nt: TGTGCCAGCAGCTTGGTGGTGGGGGCCACTGAAGCTTTCTTT; cdr3_aa: CASSLVVGATEAFF; clone_size: -; j_call: TRBJ1-1; d_call: -; v_call: TRBV5-4; cdr3_length: 14
cdr3_nt: TGTGCCTGGAGTTTGACAGGACCCTACGAGCAGTACTTC; cdr3_aa: CAWSLTGPYEQYF; clone_size: -; j_call: TRBJ2-7; d_call: -; v_call: TRBV30; cdr3_length: 13
cdr3_nt: TGTGCCAGCACGGCTAGCAATGTTGCAGATACGCAGTATTTT; cdr3_aa: CASTASNVADTQYF; clone_size: -; j_call: TRBJ2-3; d_call: -; v_call: TRBV2; cdr3_length: 14
cdr3_nt: TGTGCCAGCAGCGGGGAGCCTAACACCGGGGAGCTGTTTTTT; cdr3_aa: CASSGEPNTGELFF; clone_size: -; j_call: TRBJ2-2; d_call: -; v_call: TRBV2; cdr3_length: 14
cdr3_nt: TGTGCCAGCAGCAGACATGACTACCCGAACACCGGGGAGCTGTTTTTT; cdr3_aa: CASSRHDYPNTGELFF; clone_size: few; j_call: TRBJ2-2; d_call: -; v_call: TRBV4-2; cdr3_length: 16